The sequence of this TCR beta chain was determined in a study of T cells after yellow fever vaccination. UMIs and a universal primer site were added when TCR cDNA was made by 5'RACE template switching. TCRdb reprocessed the 5' RACE reads with MiXCR, giving one entry per CDR3 protein. The sample records about 300,000 distinct CDR3 sequences, roughly 6.8% being singletons. The sequencing used PBMCs, collected roughly 47 days after the first yellow fever vaccination. The source of this sequence is a man aged 18 to 29 who received the YFV17D yellow fever vaccine.

In DNA, the CDR3 is TGTGCCAGCAGCCCCCACCGCGGTGCGGAGAATATCTACGAGCAGTACTTC. Protein: CASSPHRGAENIYEQYF. This sequence joins TRBV14 and TRBJ2-7; D remains ambiguous. The CDR3 runs 17 residues. V lost 4 bases, J lost 3 bases, and 22 bases lay in between. Germline CDR1 and CDR2: SGHDN and FVKESK.